Shown below are 11 T cell receptor beta chains from a single sample sequenced in a study of coeliac disease (dated by TCRdb to 2022 to 2024). The method was the immunoSEQ multiplex PCR assay. The immuneACCESS repertoire file appears here via TCRdb, limited to in-frame rearrangements. These files lack a portion of the clones; in checked studies, under half of the deficit traces to unresolved V genes, and the cause of the others is not known. The sample profile shows about 4,500 clones; roughly 60% of them were found once. Roughly 8% of the sample is taken by the ten largest. The sequencing input was intraepithelial lymphocytes from the gut. In the paper's terms, the cell subset or site label means: intraepithelial cell (IEC) fraction of small intestinal biopsy. The receptor source for this set is a woman aged 18 to 35 with active celiac disease.

The chain uses TRBV5-6 and TRBJ2-7, with 7 bases that match TRBD1. The V gene's germline CDR1 is SGHDT and CDR2 YYEEEE. There are 13 residues in the CDR3. The junction had 2 bases not matched to a gene; V was cut back by 2 bases and J by 3 bases. CDR3: CASSFGTVYEQYF. The CDR3 DNA is TGTGCCAGCAGCTTTGGGACAGTCTACGAGCAGTACTTC.

Here the CDR3 DNA reads TGTGCCAGCAGCGTAGCTAGCGGGGGGGCCAGGAATGAGCAGTTCTTC. This codes for CASSVASGGARNEQFF. The rearrangement uses TRBV9 and TRBJ2-1, with 12 bases identical to TRBD2. Per the germline V gene, CDR1 is SGDLS and CDR2 is YYNGEE. V dropped 0 bases and J dropped 7; count of bases not matched to a gene: 5. The length of the CDR3 is 16 residues.

This clone was counted a few times. The rearrangement uses TRBV27 and TRBJ2-3; D is unresolved. Germline loops: CDR1 MNHEY, CDR2 SMNVEV (reference sequence). CDR3 length: 16 residues. Trimming left V 3 bases short and J 2 bases short, with 15 bases between. CDR3 in amino acids: CASSLRWQPHTDTQYF. The CDR3 bases are TGTGCCAGCAGTTTGCGGTGGCAGCCACACACAGATACGCAGTATTTT.

This clone has more than one count but fewer than ten. The chain combines TRBV4-2 with TRBJ2-1, with D perhaps matching TRBD2 (5 bases). This CDR3 region has 15 residues. Germline V gene data show CDR1 as LGHNA and CDR2 as YNFKEQ. V lost 5 bases, J lost 0 bases, and 11 bases lay in between. In DNA, the CDR3 is TGTGCCAGCAGCAATAGCGTCCGCTCCTACAATGAGCAGTTCTTC. Amino acid sequence: CASSNSVRSYNEQFF.

V and J are TRBV6-5 and TRBJ2-1; D might be TRBD2 (6 bases). The CDR3 spans 14 residues. Germline CDR1 reads MNHEY; CDR2 reads SVGAGI. V lost 6 bases, J lost 3 bases, and 12 bases lay in between. CDR3 coding DNA: TGTGCCAGCAGACCTTCGGGGGACTACAATGAGCAGTTCTTC. It yields the protein CASRPSGDYNEQFF.

This chain links TRBV4-1 with TRBJ1-2; a weak D match, TRBD1 (6 bases). This CDR3 has 14 residues. Germline CDR1 reads MGHRA; CDR2 reads YSYEKL. The V gene lost 7 bases and the J gene lost 4 bases, with 16 bases spanning the gap. The CDR3 sequence is CASNIRWGPYGYTF. The CDR3 coding sequence is TGCGCCAGCAACATAAGGTGGGGGCCCTATGGCTACACCTTC.

The chain joins TRBV7-2 to TRBJ1-2, with 7 bases fitting TRBD1. V dropped 5 bases and J dropped 6; count of bases not matched to a gene: 6. Per germline, CDR1 SGHTA and CDR2 FQGNSA. This CDR3 spans 13 amino acids. The CDR3 spells CASSPDRDDGYTF. DNA for the CDR3: TGTGCCAGCAGCCCCGACAGGGATGATGGCTACACCTTC.

The J gene is TRBJ2-7, the V gene TRBV6-1; tentative D call: TRBD2 (5 bases). Per the germline V gene, CDR1 is MNHNS and CDR2 is SASEGT. This CDR3 is built from 14 residues. V was clipped by 0 bases and J by 3 bases, with 9 bases between them. CDR3 loop: CASSEAGVNYEQYF. The DNA for the CDR3 is TGTGCCAGCAGTGAAGCGGGAGTGAACTACGAGCAGTACTTC.

The CDR3 region has the DNA TGCGCCAGCAGCTTCTTAGGGGGCGCGTCGGTCCATCGTAATTCACCCCTCCACTTT. Translating gives CASSFLGGASVHRNSPLHF. The chain has TRBV5-1 and TRBJ1-6, with 7 nucleotides matching TRBD1. CDR3 length: 19 residues. The junction had 17 bases not matched to a gene; V was cut back by 2 bases and J by 6 bases. In germline, CDR1 is SGHRS, CDR2 YFSETQ.

This clone was counted a few times. J is TRBJ2-1 and V is TRBV4-1, with 9 bases fitting TRBD1. There are 17 residues in the CDR3. Germline trimming cut 3 bases from V and 2 bases from J; bases unmatched to any gene: 8. Germline V CDR1 and CDR2: MGHRA, YSYEKL. The CDR3 DNA reads as TGCGCCAGCAGCCATAGCTTTTGGGACAGGGCCTACAATGAGCAGTTCTTC. Its translation is CASSHSFWDRAYNEQFF.

This clone has only a few counts. The chain carries TRBV15 and TRBJ1-1; TRBD1 aligns across 9 bases. The trim removed 5 bases at V and 4 bases at J, leaving 5 bases unmatched. The germline V gene encodes CDR1 LNHNV and CDR2 YYDKDF (reference sequence). CDR3 length equals 14 residues. The DNA of the CDR3 is TGTGCCACCAGCTTAGGACAGGGGACCACTGAAGCTTTCTTT. Its protein product is CATSLGQGTTEAFF.